This record covers a single T cell receptor beta chain. Its antigen is as yet unknown. The CDR3 has 13 residues. CDR1 and CDR2 from the germline V gene are SQVTM and ANQGSEA. The trim removed 6 bases at V and 3 bases at J, leaving 4 bases unmatched. It was with 60 Vbeta and 13 Jbeta primers that the PCR ran. The data were produced by immunoSEQ multiplex PCR, yet TCRdb's version contains in-frame clones alone and is incomplete. The sample shows 90,000 to 150,000 clones, more than 70% of them seen only once. This sample was included in a study of cytomegalovirus exposure and HLA in healthy donors. Study-wide points: Later analysis showed TCR association rates varying by HLA locus, highest for DRB1 and lowest for HLA-C. The study had only CMV serostatus as immune exposure information. Among TCR beta chains of equal frequency, HLA-associated ones were more clonally expanded in a later analysis. Sequence variants that were highly shared formed a cluster that was likely a sequencing artifact.

The sample taken for sequencing was PBMCs. The chain links TRBV29-1 to TRBJ2-3; 9 bases are shared with TRBD1. The TCR sequence derives from a man aged 45-65 years in good health and CMV-seropositive. The CDR3 nucleotides read TGCAGCGTCCGGGACAGGGAGACAGATACGCAGTATTTT. It is translated as CSVRDRETDTQYF.